This TCR beta chain originates from a study of T cell responses to AZD1222 COVID-19 vaccine. Looked up from germline, CDR1 is SGHTA and CDR2 is FQGNSA. Trimming pared 8 bases from V and 2 bases from J, leaving 19 bases between. The CDR3 extends over 15 amino acids. The repertoire was sequenced with immunoSEQ multiplex PCR; TCRdb's copy has only in-frame clones and lacks some. The profile shows 90,000 to 150,000 clones, about nine tenths of them singletons. Material: peripheral blood, obtained on day 0 of AZD1222 vaccination. The chain has TRBV7-2 and TRBJ2-7; D assignment may be TRBD1 or TRBD2 (5 bases each). The sequence came from an adult in good health. The CDR3 protein is CASRANSGGTYEQYF. For the CDR3, the DNA is TGTGCCAGCCGGGCCAACAGTGGGGGAACCTACGAGCAGTACTTC.